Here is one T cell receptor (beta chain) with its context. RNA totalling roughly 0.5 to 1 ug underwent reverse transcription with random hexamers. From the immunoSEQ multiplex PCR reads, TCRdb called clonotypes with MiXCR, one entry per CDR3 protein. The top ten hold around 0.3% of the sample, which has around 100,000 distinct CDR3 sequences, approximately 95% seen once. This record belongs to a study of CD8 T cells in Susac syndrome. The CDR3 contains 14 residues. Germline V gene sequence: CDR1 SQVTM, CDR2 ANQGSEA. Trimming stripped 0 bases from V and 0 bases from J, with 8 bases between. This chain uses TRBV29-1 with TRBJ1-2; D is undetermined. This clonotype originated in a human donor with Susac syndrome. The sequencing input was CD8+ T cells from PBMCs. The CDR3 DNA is TGCAGCGTTGAAGATAGGAAAGCTAACTATGGCTACACCTTC. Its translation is CSVEDRKANYGYTF.